The 10 T cell receptor beta chains given below trace back to one sample, sequenced in a study of blood T cell repertoires in COVID-19. Sequencing used immunoSEQ multiplex PCR; TCRdb keeps in-frame clones, though not all of them. The table lists about 130,000 clones, roughly 80% of them singletons. The sample consisted of peripheral blood. Receptors originate from a woman older than 75 with acute or convalescent COVID-19.

V usage is TRBV13 and J usage is TRBJ1-1, with no clear D. Trimming removed 5 bases at V and 1 base at J, with 17 bases between. The germline CDR1 and CDR2 sequences are PRHDT and FYEKMQ (reference sequence). The CDR3 length is 16 residues. CDR3 DNA sequence: TGTGCCAGCAGCCTTGGGAGGGAACTAACGAACACTGAAGCTTTCTTT. It translates to CASSLGRELTNTEAFF.

The V and J genes are TRBV19 and TRBJ1-2, with 7 bases lining up with TRBD1. V dropped 8 bases and J dropped 4; count of bases not matched to a gene: 19. Germline lookup yields CDR1 LNHDA and CDR2 SQIVND (reference sequence). The CDR3 runs to 17 residues. In DNA, the CDR3 is TGTGCCAGTCAGGACAGGCCCCGGTGGACGACCCTCTATGGCTACACCTTC. It encodes CASQDRPRWTTLYGYTF.

The chain employs TRBV2 and TRBJ2-7; D is ambiguous. The length of the CDR3 is 13 residues. CDR1 SNHLY and CDR2 FYNNEI come from the germline V gene. V lost 4 bases and J 0 bases, leaving 7 bases between the germline ends. CDR3 residues: CASSVGSSYEQYF. CDR3 DNA: TGTGCCAGCAGTGTTGGCAGCTCCTACGAGCAGTACTTC.

The J gene is TRBJ1-6, the V gene TRBV5-6, with 7 bases fitting TRBD1. The J segment lost 6 bases and the V segment lost 4 bases, leaving 10 bases of the junction unmatched. This CDR3 is 16 amino acids long. Germline CDR1 SGHDT, CDR2 YYEEEE. The CDR3 reads CASSRYPQGSNSPLHF. In nucleotides, the CDR3 is TGTGCCAGCAGCCGCTACCCACAGGGGAGTAATTCACCCCTCCACTTT.

The CDR3 DNA reads as TGTGCCAGTAGTAAGGATATCGCGGGGGCCACAGATACGCAGTATTTT. It is translated as CASSKDIAGATDTQYF. V gene TRBV19 combines with J gene TRBJ2-3; D is perhaps TRBD2 (7 bases). Germline V gene data show CDR1 as LNHDA and CDR2 as SQIVND (reference sequence). The CDR3 spans 16 residues. V gave up 4 bases and J gave up 2 bases, with 16 bases separating them. Based on the CDR3 plus reference TRBV19 and TRBJ2-3, the full variable domain is DGGITQSPKYLFRKEGQNVTLSCEQNLNHDAMYWYRQDPGQGLRLIYYSQIVNDFQKGDIAEGYSVSREKKESFPLTVTSAQKNPTAFYLCASSKDIAGATDTQYFGPGTRLTVL.

This sequence joins TRBV4-3 and TRBJ2-3; the match to TRBD1 covers 8 bases. Germline V gene sequence: CDR1 LGHNA, CDR2 YSLEER. Germline trimming cut 2 bases from V and 6 bases from J; bases unmatched to any gene: 7. There are 15 residues in the CDR3. CDR3 protein: CASSQTPGQADTQYF. The CDR3 nucleotides read TGCGCCAGCAGCCAAACCCCGGGACAGGCTGATACGCAGTATTTT.

The chain is built from TRBV18 and TRBJ2-1, with unresolved D. V was pared by 2 bases and J by 6 bases, with 11 bases between. This CDR3 is 14 amino acids long. Germline V gene data show CDR1 as KGHSH and CDR2 as LQKENI. The CDR3 nucleotides are TGTGCCAGCTCACCAGCGACATACACCAATGAGCAGTTCTTC. This gives the protein CASSPATYTNEQFF.

In regard to this clone: Other nucleotide sequences in the sample specify the same CDR3. This chain joins TRBV20-1 and TRBJ1-1, with 7 bases matching TRBD1. Unmatched junction bases numbered 0, after V lost 4 bases and J lost 4 bases. The CDR3 is 11 residues long. The germline V gene has CDR1 DFQATT and CDR2 SNEGSKA (reference sequence). The CDR3: CSATGGTEAFF. The CDR3 nucleotides are TGCAGTGCTACAGGGGGCACTGAAGCTTTCTTT.

V is TRBV11-1 and J is TRBJ2-7; TRBD1 aligns across 7 bases. In germline, CDR1 is SGHAT, CDR2 FQDESV (reference sequence). V lost 7 bases and J lost 2; bases outside the gene matches: 5. The CDR3 is made up of 13 amino acids. In DNA, the CDR3 is TGTGCCAGCACTCCCAGGGGGACCTACGAGCAGTACTTC. Protein product: CASTPRGTYEQYF.

The gene calls are TRBV5-5 and TRBJ2-7; D remains ambiguous. Germline values: CDR1 SGHKS, CDR2 YYEKEE (reference sequence). CDR3 size: 15 residues. V was shortened by 0 bases and J by 0 bases, with 10 bases between the two germline ends. CDR3 sequence: CASSLVETSSYEQYF. CDR3 nucleotide sequence: TGTGCCAGCAGCTTGGTGGAGACGAGCTCCTACGAGCAGTACTTC.